Below, one T cell receptor (beta chain) is given with its context. The antigen is unknown. The entry originates in a study of blood T cells in healthy people across ages. Study-wide results and caveats: Long-lived donors had more naive CD4+ cells and higher diversity than aged donors.

Together with a sample-barcoded 5' primer, a J-beta primer mix was included in a second PCR lasting roughly 7 to 11 cycles. Via MiXCR, TCRdb re-called the 5' RACE reads, giving one row per CDR3 protein. The sample lists about 510,000 distinct CDR3 sequences; around a quarter were seen once. Separately, the same data were catalogued under a study of T cells of mothers and their children. Per that study: It was through the M1S primer of the second PCR that sample barcodes and 2-4 random nucleotides were added. No T cell clones of persistent microchimeric origin were detected.

Sequenced sample: blood. This TCR derives from a boy aged 2-9 years in good health.

The CDR3 nucleotides read TGCGCCAGCAGCTTGGAGGGGAACTACGGTGAGACCCAGTACTTC. Its translation is CASSLEGNYGETQYF. This sequence joins TRBV5-1 and TRBJ2-5; maybe TRBD1 (5 bases). The V gene's germline CDR1 is SGHRS and CDR2 YFSETQ. CDR3 length equals 15 residues. V was shortened by 0 bases and J by 5 bases, with 14 bases between the two germline ends.